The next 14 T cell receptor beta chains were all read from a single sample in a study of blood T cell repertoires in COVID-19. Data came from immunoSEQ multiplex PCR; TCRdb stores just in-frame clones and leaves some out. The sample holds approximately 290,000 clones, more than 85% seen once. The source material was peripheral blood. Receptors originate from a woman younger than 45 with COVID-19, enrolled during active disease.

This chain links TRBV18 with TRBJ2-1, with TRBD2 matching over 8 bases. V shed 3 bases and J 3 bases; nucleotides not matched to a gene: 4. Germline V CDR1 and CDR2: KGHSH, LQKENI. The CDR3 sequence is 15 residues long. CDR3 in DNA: TGTGCCAGCTCACCGGAGCTAGCGGGCTACAATGAGCAGTTCTTC. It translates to CASSPELAGYNEQFF.

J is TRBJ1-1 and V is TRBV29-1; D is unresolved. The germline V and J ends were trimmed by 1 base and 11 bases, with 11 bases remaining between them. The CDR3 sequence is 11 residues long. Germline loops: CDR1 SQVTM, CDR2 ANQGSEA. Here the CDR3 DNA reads TGCAGCGTTGAAGGGGCGTTTGGCGCTTTCTTT. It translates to CSVEGAFGAFF.

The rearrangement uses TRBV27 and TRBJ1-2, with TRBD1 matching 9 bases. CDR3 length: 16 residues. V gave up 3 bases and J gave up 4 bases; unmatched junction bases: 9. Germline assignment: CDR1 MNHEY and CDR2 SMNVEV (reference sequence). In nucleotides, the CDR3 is TGTGCCAGCAGTTTCAACCGGGACAGGGATGGCTATGGCTACACCTTC. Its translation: CASSFNRDRDGYGYTF.

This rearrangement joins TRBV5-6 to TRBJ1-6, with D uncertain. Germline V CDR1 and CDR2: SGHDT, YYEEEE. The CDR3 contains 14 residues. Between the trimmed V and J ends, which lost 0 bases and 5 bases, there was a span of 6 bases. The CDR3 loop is CASSLETNNSPLHF. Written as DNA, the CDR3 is TGTGCCAGCAGCTTGGAGACAAATAATTCACCCCTCCACTTT.

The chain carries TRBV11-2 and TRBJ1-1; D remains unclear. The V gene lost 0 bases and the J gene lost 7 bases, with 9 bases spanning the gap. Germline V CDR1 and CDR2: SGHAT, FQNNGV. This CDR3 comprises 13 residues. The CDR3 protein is CASSLELSVEAFF. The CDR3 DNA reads TGTGCCAGCAGCTTAGAGCTATCGGTTGAAGCTTTCTTT.

CDR3 sequence: CATSSVAGTSGMNEQFF. CDR3 nucleotides: TGTGCCACCAGCAGCGTCGCCGGGACTAGCGGGATGAATGAGCAGTTCTTC. The V gene is TRBV15, the J gene TRBJ2-1; TRBD2 agrees at 13 bases. The V segment lost 3 bases and the J segment 7 bases; nucleotides outside the gene matches: 9. The CDR3 contains 17 residues. Germline V gene data show CDR1 as LNHNV and CDR2 as YYDKDF (reference sequence).

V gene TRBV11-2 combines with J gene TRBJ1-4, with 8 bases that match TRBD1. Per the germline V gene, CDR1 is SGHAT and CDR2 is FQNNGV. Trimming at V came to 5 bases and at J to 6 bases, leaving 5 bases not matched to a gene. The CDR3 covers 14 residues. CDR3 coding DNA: TGTGCCAGCAGCACCGGGACAGGAGATGAAAAACTGTTTTTT. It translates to CASSTGTGDEKLFF. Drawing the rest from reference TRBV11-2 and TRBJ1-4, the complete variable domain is EAGVAQSPRYKIIEKRQSVAFWCNPISGHATLYWYQQILGQGPKLLIQFQNNGVVDDSQLPKDRFSAERLKGVDSTLKIQPAKLEDSAVYLCASSTGTGDEKLFFGSGTQLSVL.

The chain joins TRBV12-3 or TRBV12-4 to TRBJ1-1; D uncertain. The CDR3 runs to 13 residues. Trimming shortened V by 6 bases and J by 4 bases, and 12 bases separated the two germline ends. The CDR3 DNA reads TGTGCCAGCAGACGGGAGCGCGGCACTGAAGCTTTCTTT. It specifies CASRRERGTEAFF.

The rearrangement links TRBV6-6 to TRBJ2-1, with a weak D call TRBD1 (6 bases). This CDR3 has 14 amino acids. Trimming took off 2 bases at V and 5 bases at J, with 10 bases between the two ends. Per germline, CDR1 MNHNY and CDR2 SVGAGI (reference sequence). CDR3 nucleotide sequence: TGTGCCAGCAGTTACAGACAGGCCGACAATGAGCAGTTCTTC. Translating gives CASSYRQADNEQFF.

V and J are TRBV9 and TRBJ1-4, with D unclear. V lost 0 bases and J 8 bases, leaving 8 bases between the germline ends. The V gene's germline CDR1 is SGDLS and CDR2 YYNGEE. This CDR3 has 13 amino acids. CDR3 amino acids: CASSVGLEEKLFF. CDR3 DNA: TGTGCCAGCAGCGTAGGCTTAGAGGAAAAACTGTTTTTT.

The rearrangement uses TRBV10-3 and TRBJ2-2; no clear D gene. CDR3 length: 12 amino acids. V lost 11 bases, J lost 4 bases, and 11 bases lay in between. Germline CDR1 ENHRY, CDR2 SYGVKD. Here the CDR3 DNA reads TGTGCCCTAAAACTGATCACCGGGGAGCTGTTTTTT. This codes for CALKLITGELFF.

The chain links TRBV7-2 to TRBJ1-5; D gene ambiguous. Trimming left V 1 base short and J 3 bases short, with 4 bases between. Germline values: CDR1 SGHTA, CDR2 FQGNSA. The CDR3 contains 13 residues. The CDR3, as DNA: TGTGCCAGCAGCTTAGGGCTCAATCAGCCCCAGCATTTT. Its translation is CASSLGLNQPQHF.

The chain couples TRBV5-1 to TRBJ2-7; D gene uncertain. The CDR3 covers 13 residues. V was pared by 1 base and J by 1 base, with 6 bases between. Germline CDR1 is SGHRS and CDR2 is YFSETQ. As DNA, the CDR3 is TGCGCCAGCAGCTTGTACCAGTCCTACGAGCAGTACTTC. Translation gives CASSLYQSYEQYF.

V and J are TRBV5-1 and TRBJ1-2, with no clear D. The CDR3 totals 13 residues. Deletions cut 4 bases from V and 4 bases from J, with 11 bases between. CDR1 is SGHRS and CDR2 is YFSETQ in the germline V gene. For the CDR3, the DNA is TGCGCCAGCAGCGTCACGGGGATCTATGGCTACACCTTC. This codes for CASSVTGIYGYTF.